This T cell receptor beta chain was observed in a study of shared clonotypes between healthy human individuals. Whole-study results and caveats: Larger estimated richness was generally recorded for naive subsets relative to memory subsets. With few donors, the genetic and exposure-history diversity represented was limited.

Selected positively for CCR7 and CD45RO-negative, naive CD8 cells excluded terminally differentiated effector memory CD45RA+ cells. The method was immunoSEQ multiplex PCR; TCRdb's version includes in-frame clones alone and lacks a portion of them. The table lists about 2,200,000 clones, just over 90% of them singletons, with 1.5% to 2% in the top ten. In the case of this clone: The target antigen is unknown.

V gave up 6 bases and J gave up 6 bases, with 15 bases separating them. Per the germline V gene, CDR1 is SQVTM and CDR2 is ANQGSEA. This CDR3 region has 12 residues. Material for sequencing was naive CD8+ T cells from PBMCs. The chain has TRBV29-1 and TRBJ2-7; D gene uncertain. The clonotype originates from a man younger than 35 in good health. Some clones in this sample may be carry-over from other donors' samples. CDR3 sequence (DNA): TGCAGCGTACGCCGGAGTCCGGGCGAGCAGTACTTC. Its protein is CSVRRSPGEQYF.